One and the same sample provided the 8 T cell receptor beta chains below, sequenced in a study of blood T cell repertoires in COVID-19. The repertoire was sequenced with immunoSEQ multiplex PCR; TCRdb's copy has only in-frame clones and lacks some. Of fewer than 450,000 clones in the sample, 88% were seen once. The sequencing sample was made of peripheral blood. These receptors all come from a woman aged 45-65 years with COVID-19, enrolled during active disease.

J is TRBJ1-1 and V is TRBV5-6; perhaps TRBD1 as D (6 bases). This CDR3 is built from 16 residues. Germline V CDR1 and CDR2: SGHDT, YYEEEE. V lost 6 bases to trimming and J lost 0 bases, with 18 bases between them. The CDR3 is CASTRGGGPMNTEAFF. The DNA for the CDR3 is TGTGCCAGCACCCGCGGGGGGGGCCCTATGAACACTGAAGCTTTCTTT.

The CDR3 nucleotides read TGTGCCAGCAGCCCTGGGACAGCCCCAGGCTATTCTGATACGCAGTATTTT. This encodes CASSPGTAPGYSDTQYF. The rearrangement uses TRBV5-8 and TRBJ2-3; 7 positions agree with TRBD1. CDR1 and CDR2 from the germline V gene are SGHTS and YDEGEE. Trimming removed 4 bases from V and 6 bases from J; junction bases left unmatched: 17. The CDR3 covers 17 residues.

The chain has TRBV30 and TRBJ1-4; D gene ambiguous. Trimming cost V 2 bases and J 8 bases, with 9 bases left between them. Germline V gene lookup returns CDR1 GTSNPN and CDR2 SVGIG (reference sequence). The CDR3 is 12 amino acids. CDR3 nucleotide sequence: TGTGCCTGGAGTAGCCGGGAGGAAAAACTGTTTTTT. This codes for CAWSSREEKLFF.

V and J are TRBV2 and TRBJ1-3; perhaps TRBD1 as D (6 bases). The CDR3 covers 14 residues. CDR1 and CDR2 from the germline V gene are SNHLY and FYNNEI. V lost 6 bases to trimming and J lost 4 bases, with 13 bases between them. The CDR3 nucleotides read TGTGCCAGCAGCGCCGGGACACAGGGAAACACCATATATTTT. Translation gives CASSAGTQGNTIYF.

The gene calls are TRBV28 and TRBJ1-2; D gene ambiguous. Trimming stripped 6 bases from V and 0 bases from J, with 11 bases between. CDR1 is MDHEN, CDR2 SYDVKM, per germline. The CDR3 is 14 residues long. The CDR3 is CASSLYGPNYGYTF. The CDR3 DNA reads as TGTGCCAGCAGCCTCTATGGGCCTAACTATGGCTACACCTTC.

The chain recombines TRBV7-3 with TRBJ1-1, with D uncertain. The CDR3 runs to 21 residues. V was cut by 3 bases and J by 0 bases, with 29 bases left in between. The germline gives CDR1 SGHTA, CDR2 FQGTGA. The CDR3 DNA sequence: TGTGCCAGCAGCTTGACGCGGAGGACGGGCCGCACTAGAAACATGAACACTGAAGCTTTCTTT. Residues: CASSLTRRTGRTRNMNTEAFF.

J is TRBJ1-4 and V is TRBV11-2; 7 nucleotides match TRBD1. Germline assignment: CDR1 SGHAT and CDR2 FQNNGV. Unmatched junction bases numbered 9, after V lost 5 bases and J lost 0 bases. There are 17 residues in the CDR3. CDR3 region: CASSLTDRVATNEKLFF. The CDR3 DNA reads as TGTGCCAGCAGCCTAACAGACAGGGTAGCAACTAATGAAAAACTGTTTTTT.

The CDR3 sequence is CASSEAPGSTQYF. DNA of the CDR3: TGTGCCAGCAGTGAAGCGCCGGGGAGTACGCAGTATTTT. V is TRBV6-1 and J is TRBJ2-3; a weak D match, TRBD2 (5 bases). From germline, CDR1 is MNHNS and CDR2 SASEGT. The CDR3 is made up of 13 amino acids. The ends were cut back, 0 bases at V and 8 bases at J, with 9 bases in the middle.